This TCR beta chain was sequenced in a study of blood T cell repertoires in COVID-19. Germline V gives CDR1 LGHDT, CDR2 YNNKEL (reference sequence). CDR3 length equals 12 residues. The V gene lost 1 base and the J gene lost 5 bases, with 3 bases spanning the gap. TCRdb's copy holds only in-frame clones and misses some; the assay was immunoSEQ multiplex PCR. The table includes some 250,000 clones, around 85% detected once. This clone occurred a few times. The sequencing sample was made of peripheral blood. This TCR came from a woman in her 30s who had recovered from COVID-19. The rearrangement uses TRBV3-1 (or the pseudogene TRBV3-2) and TRBJ1-5; no firm D call. The CDR3 bases are TGTGCCAGCAGCCAAGTATATCAGCCCCAGCATTTT. The encoded protein is CASSQVYQPQHF.